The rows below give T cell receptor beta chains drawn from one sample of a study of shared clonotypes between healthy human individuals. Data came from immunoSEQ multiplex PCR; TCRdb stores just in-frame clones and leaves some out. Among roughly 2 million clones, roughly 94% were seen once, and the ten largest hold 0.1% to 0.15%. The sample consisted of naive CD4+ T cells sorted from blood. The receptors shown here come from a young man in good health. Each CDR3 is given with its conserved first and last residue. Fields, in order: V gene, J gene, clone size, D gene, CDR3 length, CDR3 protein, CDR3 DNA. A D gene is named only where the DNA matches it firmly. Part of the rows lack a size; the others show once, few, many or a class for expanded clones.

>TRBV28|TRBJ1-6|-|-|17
CASSSPTVNRDNSPLHF
TGTGCCAGCAGTTCCCCGACAGTGAACCGCGATAATTCACCCCTCCACTTT
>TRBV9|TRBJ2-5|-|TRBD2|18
CASSGGGTSGGSGETQYF
TGTGCCAGCAGCGGAGGAGGGACTAGCGGGGGTAGTGGAGAGACCCAGTACTTC
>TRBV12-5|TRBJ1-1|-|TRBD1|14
CASAPTGMNTEAFF
TGTGCTAGTGCCCCGACAGGGATGAACACTGAAGCTTTCTTT
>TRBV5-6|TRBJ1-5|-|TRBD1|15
CASSIDRGSNQPQHF
TGTGCCAGCAGCATCGACAGGGGCAGCAATCAGCCCCAGCATTTT
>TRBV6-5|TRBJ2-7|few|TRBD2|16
CASSYSGTSGTYEQYF
TGTGCCAGCAGTTACTCCGGGACTAGCGGGACCTACGAGCAGTACTTC
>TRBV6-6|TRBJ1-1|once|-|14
CASSYYGADTEAFF
TGTGCCAGCAGTTACTACGGAGCGGACACTGAAGCTTTCTTT
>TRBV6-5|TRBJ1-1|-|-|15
CASSYSSLLWTEAFF
TGTGCCAGCAGTTACTCGAGCCTGCTATGGACTGAAGCTTTCTTT
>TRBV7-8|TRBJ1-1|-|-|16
CASSLFSQGLFTEAFF
TGTGCCAGCAGCTTATTTTCACAGGGATTATTCACTGAAGCTTTCTTT
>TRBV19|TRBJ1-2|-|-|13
CASSIEGPGTYTF
TGTGCCAGTAGTATAGAGGGTCCCGGGACCTACACCTTC
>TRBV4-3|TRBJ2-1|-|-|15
CASSQEGGKGNEQFF
TGCGCCAGCAGCCAAGAGGGCGGGAAGGGGAATGAGCAGTTCTTC
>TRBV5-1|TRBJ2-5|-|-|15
CASSLAGLNQETQYF
TGCGCCAGCAGCTTGGCCGGCCTGAATCAAGAGACCCAGTACTTC
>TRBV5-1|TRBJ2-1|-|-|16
CASSLAGAPSSDEQFF
TGCGCCAGCAGCTTGGCCGGGGCTCCCTCGTCCGATGAGCAGTTCTTC
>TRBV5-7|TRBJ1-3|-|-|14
CASSSRKSGNTIYF
TGTGCCAGCAGCTCGCGGAAATCCGGAAACACCATATATTTT
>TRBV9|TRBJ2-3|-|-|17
CASSFRVGVDGGDTQYF
TGTGCCAGCAGCTTCCGGGTGGGGGTAGACGGAGGAGATACGCAGTATTTT
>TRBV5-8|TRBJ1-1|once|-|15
CASSLGTHMVTEAFF
TGTGCCAGCAGCTTGGGGACGCATATGGTGACTGAAGCTTTCTTT
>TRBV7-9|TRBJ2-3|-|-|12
CASSSTPDTQYF
TGTGCCAGCAGCTCGACCCCAGATACGCAGTATTTT
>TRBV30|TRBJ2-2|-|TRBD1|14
CAWRHRGNTGELFF
TGTGCCTGGAGACACAGGGGGAACACCGGGGAGCTGTTTTTT